These 16 T cell receptor beta chains came from one sample sequenced in a study of T cell clonality in common variable immunodeficiency. Assay used: immunoSEQ multiplex PCR; TCRdb lists only in-frame clones, some missing. The sample gives about 35,000 clones, none seen only once, and the top ten clones hold approximately 8.8%. Sequencing was done on a sample of peripheral blood mononuclear cells. The receptors were gathered from a person aged 18-70 years in good health.

In regard to this clone: The read halts 3 residues ahead of the CDR3 end, with the missing end drawn from the germline J gene. The chain couples TRBV2 to TRBJ1-5, with 7 nucleotides matching TRBD1. Germline V gene lookup returns CDR1 SNHLY and CDR2 FYNNEI. V shed 9 bases and J 3 bases; nucleotides not matched to a gene: 11. There are 15 residues in the CDR3. The DNA read from the CDR3 is TGTGCCAGTTTATCCGACAGGGCTAACAATCAGCCC. Amino acid sequence: CASLSDRANNQP. The CDR3 as a whole reads CASLSDRANNQPQHF.

This clone turned up a few times. The CDR3 end falls 3 residues outside the read, so it is completed with the germline J gene. The chain joins TRBV19 to TRBJ1-2, with D hard to call. The CDR3 has 16 amino acids. CDR1 is LNHDA, CDR2 SQIVND, per germline (reference sequence). CDR3 region: CASSTPTSGSSYDYTF. The covered CDR3 bases are TGTGCCAGTAGTACCCCGACTAGCGGGAGTTCCTACGAC.

This clone has at least ten counts. The CDR3 end lies 3 residues beyond the end of the read and is filled in from the germline J gene. The chain carries TRBV6-1 and TRBJ1-6; TRBD1 agrees at 9 bases. CDR1 and CDR2 (germline): MNHNS, SASEGT. After removal of 4 bases from V and 10 bases from J, the junction contained 5 bases not matched to a gene. The CDR3 has 14 residues. CDR3 bases read: TGTGCCAGCAGTGGTGGGACAGGGAAATCACCC. Translation: CASSGGTGKSP. The whole CDR3 is CASSGGTGKSPLHF.

This clone was found many times. The CDR3 extends 3 residues past the end of the read, so its final part is completed from the germline J gene. The chain employs TRBV19 and TRBJ2-6, with TRBD2 as a possible D gene (6 bases). CDR1 and CDR2 from the germline V gene are LNHDA and SQIVND (reference sequence). CDR3 length equals 16 residues. V gave up 6 bases and J gave up 0 bases, with 12 bases separating them. CDR3 DNA (partial): TGTGCCAGTAGGGGACTCCTCGCCTCTGGGGCCAACGTC. It specifies CASRGLLASGANV. The CDR3 in its entirety is CASRGLLASGANVLTF.

In its sample, this clone was seen many times. The DNA ends 3 residues before the CDR3 does, and the rest of the CDR3 is filled in from the germline J gene. V and J are TRBV18 and TRBJ2-3; TRBD1 matches at 8 bases. Germline lookup yields CDR1 KGHSH and CDR2 LQKENI. CDR3 length equals 16 residues. The trim removed 4 bases at V and 3 bases at J, leaving 9 bases unmatched. Here the CDR3 reads CASSLTTGVNTDTQYF. CDR3 DNA (partial): TGTGCCAGCTCACTCACGACAGGGGTCAATACAGATACG.

Notes on this clone: The read is 3 residues too short to cover the CDR3 end, so that end is filled in from the germline J gene. The V gene is TRBV7-8, the J gene TRBJ2-4; a possible D gene is TRBD1 (6 bases). Germline values: CDR1 SGHVS, CDR2 FQNEAQ. This CDR3 is 13 amino acids long. CDR3 sequence reads: CASSATGSYGQYF. The DNA read from the CDR3 is TGTGCCAGCAGCGCAACAGGGAGCTATGGT.

This clone was seen repeatedly, ten times or more. The sequenced part of the CDR3 DNA is TGTGCCAGCAGCGAGGAGAGGCGGTCACCC. Translation: CASSEERRSP. In full, the CDR3 is CASSEERRSPLHF. This rearrangement joins TRBV7-2 to TRBJ1-6; no definite D call. The read comes to an end 3 residues before the CDR3 does, leaving the germline J gene to fill in the end. V gave up 5 bases and J gave up 10 bases, with 12 bases separating them. Germline CDR1 is SGHTA and CDR2 is FQGNSA. The CDR3 has 13 residues.

Many counts were recorded for this clone. The CDR3 goes on 3 residues after the read ends, and that part is filled in from the germline J gene. This sequence joins TRBV5-1 and TRBJ1-2, with TRBD1 matching over 8 bases. The V segment lost 4 bases and the J segment 7 bases; nucleotides outside the gene matches: 9. The CDR3 consists of 14 residues. Germline V lookup: CDR1 SGHRS, CDR2 YFSETQ. CDR3 DNA (partial): TGCGCCAGCAGCGGCGGGGGACAGGTTAGTGGC. Translated: CASSGGGQVSG. The whole CDR3 sequence is CASSGGGQVSGYTF.

This clone was found many times. With the read ending 3 residues before the CDR3 end, the germline J gene is used to fill in that end. This chain links TRBV12-3 or TRBV12-4 with TRBJ1-2, with 8 bases lining up with TRBD1. This CDR3 has 14 residues. J was trimmed by 5 bases and V by 5 bases; bases with no gene match: 7. CDR3: CASSPGQDQYGYTF. The CDR3 bases that were read are TGTGCCAGCAGTCCGGGACAGGACCAATATGGC.

Many counts were recorded for this clone. The CDR3 goes on 3 residues after the read ends, and that part is filled in from the germline J gene. The genes are TRBV30 and TRBJ1-1; a possible D gene is TRBD1 (6 bases). The germline V and J ends were trimmed by 4 bases and 5 bases, with 11 bases remaining between them. This CDR3 spans 12 amino acids. Germline CDR1 and CDR2: GTSNPN and SVGIG (reference sequence). CDR3: CAWNRERTEAFF. Incomplete CDR3 DNA: TGTGCCTGGAACAGGGAGAGGACTGAA. The whole variable domain, remainder taken from reference TRBV30 and TRBJ1-1, is SQTIHQWPATLVQPVGSPLSLECTVEGTSNPNLYWYRQAAGRGLQLLFYSVGIGQISSEVPQNLSASRPQDRQFILSSKKLLLSDSGFYLCAWNRERTEAFFGQGTRLTVV.

This clone was recorded at least ten times. The read comes to an end 3 residues before the CDR3 does, leaving the germline J gene to fill in the end. The chain joins TRBV12-3 or TRBV12-4 to TRBJ2-7, with D possibly TRBD1 on 6 matching bases. V was cut by 7 bases and J by 3 bases, with 13 bases left in between. The length of the CDR3 is 13 residues. The sequenced CDR3 bases are TGTGCCAGCACAGGACAGAAACTCTACGAG. Protein: CASTGQKLYE. The CDR3 reads in full as CASTGQKLYEQYF.

Ten or more counts support this clone. The read halts 3 residues ahead of the CDR3 end, with the missing end drawn from the germline J gene. The chain links TRBV2 to TRBJ2-2, with unresolved D. Trimming stripped 4 bases from V and 6 bases from J, with 12 bases between. The germline CDR1 and CDR2 sequences are SNHLY and FYNNEI. CDR3 length equals 14 residues. Partial CDR3 DNA: TGTGCCAGCAGTGGAGACACTCCATCCGGGGAG. Translation gives CASSGDTPSGE. The complete CDR3 protein is CASSGDTPSGELFF.

There are many counts of this clone. The read ends 3 residues early relative to the CDR3; the germline J gene fills the gap. J is TRBJ2-7 and V is TRBV4-2, with 13 bases fitting TRBD2. Germline V gives CDR1 LGHNA, CDR2 YNFKEQ. The CDR3 runs to 17 residues. V shed 2 bases and J 2 bases; nucleotides not matched to a gene: 6. Partial CDR3 DNA: TGTGCCAGCAGCCAAAGGCAAGGGACTAGCGGGACCTACGAG. Its translation: CASSQRQGTSGTYE. In full, the CDR3 reads CASSQRQGTSGTYEQYF.

This clone was counted many times. The sequenced fragment ends 3 residues before the CDR3 boundary, so the rest is inferred from the germline J gene. This chain uses TRBV4-1 with TRBJ1-3; D unresolved. V dropped 1 base and J dropped 3 bases, with 13 bases sitting between them. The CDR3 is 16 amino acids. In germline, CDR1 is MGHRA, CDR2 YSYEKL. CDR3 DNA, as far as it was read: TGCGCCAGCAGCCAAGGCCCGGTGTCTGGTGGAAACACC. Translating gives CASSQGPVSGGNT. The full CDR3 is CASSQGPVSGGNTIYF.

Concerning this clone itself: Sequencing ends 3 residues short of the CDR3 end; the germline J gene provides the rest. The V call is TRBV11-3, the J call TRBJ2-7; the match to TRBD1 covers 10 bases. Losses at the gene ends were 8 bases for V and 3 bases for J; bases not matched to a gene: 10. The CDR3 consists of 15 residues. Germline assignment: CDR1 SGHNT and CDR2 YENEEA. Incomplete CDR3 DNA: TGTGCCAGCCGCTCGTCCGGGACAGGGGACTACGAG. It translates to CASRSSGTGDYE. The CDR3 reads in full as CASRSSGTGDYEQYF.

This clone was counted many times. The read falls 3 residues short of the CDR3 end, and the missing part is taken from the germline J gene. V gene TRBV18 combines with J gene TRBJ1-5, with a tentative D call TRBD1 (5 bases). Trimming took 4 bases from V and 1 from J, leaving 8 bases between them. The CDR3 contains 14 residues. The germline gives CDR1 KGHSH, CDR2 LQKENI. CDR3 sequence reads: CASSRGGSNQPQHF. The sequenced part of the CDR3 DNA is TGTGCCAGCTCACGGGGGGGGAGCAATCAGCCC.